Presented here are 23 T cell receptor beta chains from one specimen sequenced in a study of neurological immune-mediated disorders. From the 5' RACE reads, TCRdb called clonotypes with MiXCR, one entry per CDR3 protein. The sample holds tens of thousands of distinct CDR3 sequences, just under 4% seen once. What was sequenced was CD4+ T cells from blood. These receptors were collected from a middle-aged woman with multiple sclerosis.

This clonotype was observed at least ten times. The gene calls are TRBV7-2 and TRBJ1-1, with 7 bases aligning to TRBD1. The CDR3 is made up of 16 amino acids. Trimming took 1 base from V and 4 from J; bases not matched to a gene: 9. Germline CDR1 SGHTA, CDR2 FQGNSA. CDR3 loop: CASSLGSTGVGTEAFF. CDR3 DNA sequence: TGTGCCAGCAGCTTAGGGTCTACAGGGGTGGGCACTGAAGCTTTCTTT.

This clonotype was counted ten times or more. V gene TRBV5-1 combines with J gene TRBJ2-5, with 8 bases aligning to TRBD1. CDR3 length: 14 amino acids. V was clipped by 4 bases and J by 2 bases; unmatched bases: 4. Germline lookup yields CDR1 SGHRS and CDR2 YFSETQ. This CDR3 reads CASSEQGVQETQYF. CDR3 bases: TGCGCCAGCAGCGAACAGGGGGTACAAGAGACCCAGTACTTC. Together with reference TRBV5-1 and TRBJ2-5, the CDR3 gives the full variable domain: KAGVTQTPRYLIKTRGQQVTLSCSPISGHRSVSWYQQTPGQGLQFLFEYFSETQRNKGNFPGRFSGRQFSNSRSEMNVSTLELGDSALYLCASSEQGVQETQYFGPGTRLLVL.

This clonotype has at least ten counts. The gene calls are TRBV20-1 and TRBJ2-7, with D possibly matching TRBD1 (5 bases). Per germline, CDR1 DFQATT and CDR2 SNEGSKA (reference sequence). Between the trimmed V and J ends, which lost 4 bases and 2 bases, there was a span of 15 bases. The CDR3 extends over 14 amino acids. The CDR3 bases are TGCAGTGCTACCCCCGACAGCTACACCTACGAGCAGTACTTC. Translating gives CSATPDSYTYEQYF.

The V gene is TRBV9, the J gene TRBJ2-1; 7 bases map to TRBD1. Per the germline V gene, CDR1 is SGDLS and CDR2 is YYNGEE. The CDR3 length is 12 residues. V trimming: 4 bases; J trimming: 13 bases; junction bases outside the gene matches: 8. The CDR3 spells CASSSRQGNQFF. DNA for the CDR3: TGTGCCAGCAGCTCCAGACAGGGAAATCAGTTCTTC.

This clonotype was counted at least ten times. The chain recombines TRBV15 with TRBJ1-1, with 9 bases lining up with TRBD1. V gave up 6 bases and J gave up 5 bases; unmatched junction bases: 10. The germline CDR1 and CDR2 sequences are LNHNV and YYDKDF (reference sequence). This CDR3 comprises 15 residues. As DNA, the CDR3 is TGTGCCACCAGTCCTGAACAGGGGGCTTGGACTGAAGCTTTCTTT. Its translation is CATSPEQGAWTEAFF.

This clonotype was recorded at least ten times. J is TRBJ2-1 and V is TRBV5-1; 8 bases align to TRBD1. Looked up from germline, CDR1 is SGHRS and CDR2 is YFSETQ. This CDR3 has 16 amino acids. V lost 0 bases and J lost 4; bases outside the gene matches: 6. The CDR3: CASSLAPGQVYNEQFF. The CDR3 bases are TGCGCCAGCAGCTTGGCCCCGGGACAGGTTTACAATGAGCAGTTCTTC.

This clonotype was seen repeatedly, ten times or more. This chain uses TRBV4-2 with TRBJ2-1, with TRBD2 identical over 7 bases. The germline gives CDR1 LGHNA, CDR2 YNFKEQ. This CDR3 region has 17 residues. V lost 0 bases to trimming and J lost 0 bases; unmatched junction nucleotides: 5. CDR3 region: CASSQEGRGSSYNEQFF. The CDR3 region has the DNA TGTGCCAGCAGCCAAGAAGGCCGCGGGAGCTCCTACAATGAGCAGTTCTTC.

By proportion, this clonotype is medium-sized. The V gene is TRBV5-6, the J gene TRBJ1-5; 7 bases match TRBD1. Germline V gene data show CDR1 as SGHDT and CDR2 as YYEEEE. V lost 4 bases and J lost 5; bases outside the gene matches: 6. CDR3 length: 14 amino acids. The CDR3 sequence: CASSADRAYQPQHF. The CDR3 nucleotides are TGTGCCAGCAGCGCAGACAGGGCTTATCAGCCCCAGCATTTT. Full variable domain (rest looked up from reference TRBV5-6 and TRBJ1-5): DAGVTQSPTHLIKTRGQQVTLRCSPKSGHDTVSWYQQALGQGPQFIFQYYEEEERQRGNFPDRFSGHQFPNYSSELNVNALLLGDSALYLCASSADRAYQPQHFGDGTRLSIL.

In its sample, this clonotype was seen many times. CDR3 in amino acids: CASSSGGTSGVFF. CDR3 coding DNA: TGCGCCAGCAGCTCCGGGGGGACCAGCGGCGTGTTTTTT. The V gene is TRBV5-1, the J gene TRBJ2-2, with TRBD2 matching 7 bases. The CDR3 runs 13 residues. Losses at the gene ends were 3 bases for V and 15 bases for J; bases not matched to a gene: 11. Germline V CDR1 and CDR2: SGHRS, YFSETQ.

In this sample, this clonotype turned up many times. The chain joins TRBV29-1 to TRBJ1-3; the match to TRBD1 covers 7 bases. Germline assignment: CDR1 SQVTM and CDR2 ANQGSEA. The CDR3 runs 13 residues. The trim removed 5 bases at V and 4 bases at J, leaving 5 bases unmatched. The CDR3 protein is CSVSRDSGNTIYF. The CDR3 DNA reads as TGCAGCGTTTCCCGGGACAGCGGAAACACCATATATTTT.

This clonotype was observed at least ten times. The chain employs TRBV20-1 and TRBJ2-1; D is undetermined. Between the trimmed V and J ends, which lost 0 bases and 0 bases, there was a span of 6 bases. Germline loops: CDR1 DFQATT, CDR2 SNEGSKA (reference sequence). The CDR3 length is 14 residues. In nucleotides, the CDR3 is TGCAGTGCTAGAGATCCGACCTCCTACAATGAGCAGTTCTTC. As protein: CSARDPTSYNEQFF.

Many counts were recorded for this clonotype. The CDR3 nucleotides read TGTGCCAGCTCACCCGGGGGCCTTGAAGCTTTCTTT. This gives the protein CASSPGGLEAFF. The V and J genes are TRBV18 and TRBJ1-1, with a weak D call TRBD1 (6 bases). CDR1 is KGHSH, CDR2 LQKENI, per germline. Trimming took 3 bases from V and 7 from J, leaving 9 bases between them. The CDR3 sequence is 12 residues long.

This clonotype was detected ten times or more. V usage is TRBV7-3 and J usage is TRBJ2-3; D may correspond to TRBD1 or TRBD2 (5 bases each). The V gene's germline CDR1 is SGHTA and CDR2 FQGTGA. The CDR3 totals 14 residues. Trimming cost V 1 base and J 4 bases, with 9 bases left between them. The CDR3 loop reads CASSLSPGPDTQYF. CDR3 DNA sequence: TGTGCCAGCAGCTTAAGTCCGGGGCCAGATACGCAGTATTTT.

This clonotype was seen at least ten times. The chain carries TRBV7-9 and TRBJ1-1; D remains ambiguous. From germline, CDR1 is SEHNR and CDR2 FQNEAQ (reference sequence). This CDR3 has 12 amino acids. V was clipped by 7 bases and J by 10 bases, with 16 bases between them. This CDR3 reads CASNPPGSAAFF. The DNA of the CDR3 is TGTGCCAGCAACCCTCCGGGGAGTGCAGCTTTCTTT.

V gene TRBV4-1 combines with J gene TRBJ1-5, with D unclear. Between the trimmed V and J ends, which lost 3 bases and 5 bases, there was a span of 17 bases. In germline, CDR1 is MGHRA, CDR2 YSYEKL. The CDR3 is 16 amino acids. CDR3 loop: CASSQGMGYWDQPQHF. Here the CDR3 DNA reads TGCGCCAGCAGCCAGGGAATGGGGTATTGGGATCAGCCCCAGCATTTT.

This clonotype was picked up many times. This chain uses TRBV20-1 with TRBJ2-3; 11 nucleotides line up with TRBD2. The V segment lost 0 bases and the J segment 1 base; nucleotides outside the gene matches: 3. Germline CDR1 is DFQATT and CDR2 is SNEGSKA (reference sequence). The CDR3 extends over 16 amino acids. The CDR3 sequence is CSAREGLAAGTDTQYF. The DNA for the CDR3 is TGCAGTGCTAGAGAGGGACTAGCGGCGGGCACAGATACGCAGTATTTT.

This clonotype came up a few times. The rearrangement joins TRBV15 to TRBJ1-6; 9 nucleotides agree with TRBD1. CDR1 is LNHNV, CDR2 YYDKDF, per germline (reference sequence). There are 14 residues in the CDR3. The V gene end was trimmed by 5 bases and the J gene end by 7 bases; junction bases not matched to a gene: 3. The CDR3: CATSPGTGNSPLHF. CDR3 DNA: TGTGCCACCAGCCCAGGGACAGGGAATTCACCCCTCCACTTT.

In this sample, this clonotype turned up many times. The V call is TRBV6-1, the J call TRBJ2-3; maybe TRBD1 (6 bases). Germline CDR1 and CDR2: MNHNS and SASEGT. Trimming cost V 9 bases and J 0 bases, with 7 bases left between them. The CDR3 covers 12 residues. The CDR3 reads CASDRSTDTQYF. The CDR3 DNA is TGTGCCAGTGACAGGAGCACAGATACGCAGTATTTT.

This clonotype was seen at least ten times. V is TRBV5-1 and J is TRBJ2-3, with D hard to call. Germline V CDR1 and CDR2: SGHRS, YFSETQ. Trimming cost V 0 bases and J 2 bases, with 7 bases left between them. The length of the CDR3 is 14 residues. CDR3 loop: CASSLAATTDTQYF. The DNA for the CDR3 is TGCGCCAGCAGCTTGGCTGCCACCACAGATACGCAGTATTTT.

This clonotype was observed many times. This chain joins TRBV5-1 and TRBJ2-3, with TRBD2 as a possible D gene (7 bases). CDR3 size: 15 residues. The V gene lost 5 bases and the J gene lost 2 bases, with 15 bases spanning the gap. Germline CDR1 SGHRS, CDR2 YFSETQ. The CDR3 DNA reads TGCGCCAGCAGAGAGGGGGGGATCAACACAGATACGCAGTATTTT. Translated, it gives CASREGGINTDTQYF.

This clonotype was seen ten or more times. The chain has TRBV5-1 and TRBJ1-2, with 12 bases aligning to TRBD1. CDR1 is SGHRS and CDR2 is YFSETQ in the germline V gene. The CDR3 loop spans 17 amino acids. After removal of 3 bases from V and 3 bases from J, the junction contained 9 bases not matched to a gene. CDR3 in amino acids: CASSWGQGARIDYGYTF. The CDR3 coding sequence is TGCGCCAGCAGCTGGGGACAGGGGGCCCGGATAGACTATGGCTACACCTTC.

This clonotype came up many times. The chain carries TRBV5-1 and TRBJ1-1, with D unclear. Per germline, CDR1 SGHRS and CDR2 YFSETQ. Trimming pared 2 bases from V and 0 bases from J, leaving 8 bases between. CDR3 length: 14 amino acids. The CDR3 coding sequence is TGCGCCAGCAGCTTTTTAGCAATGAACACTGAAGCTTTCTTT. Its protein product is CASSFLAMNTEAFF.

In this sample, this clonotype turned up many times. This rearrangement joins TRBV11-2 to TRBJ2-7, with 8 bases lining up with TRBD1. Germline V lookup: CDR1 SGHAT, CDR2 FQNNGV. The CDR3 loop spans 16 amino acids. V was pared by 3 bases and J by 2 bases, with 9 bases of the junction left unmatched. In DNA, the CDR3 is TGTGCCAGCAGCTTGGACCTAAACAGGGGGACCTACGAGCAGTACTTC. It translates to CASSLDLNRGTYEQYF.